Included here is one TCR beta chain sequence, with context. Its antigen is unidentified. The germline gives CDR1 MNHEY, CDR2 SVGAGI. The CDR3 contains 18 residues. For TCR beta, cDNA was produced by 5'RACE template switching with UMIs. TCRdb re-called the 5' RACE reads and shows each CDR3 protein once, DNA omitted. The sample table includes about 460,000 distinct CDR3 sequences. The entry originates in a study of T cells expressing NK-cell markers. About the research overall: Source material for TCR beta repertoires consisted of sorted CD3+CD56+NKG2C+, CD3+CD56+NKG2C- and CD3+CD56-NKG2C+ T cells. Among the eight sequenced donors, seven tested HCMV-seropositive and one tested seronegative.

Study-wide findings and caveats: As a fraction of CD8+ T cells, dominant NKG2C+ clonotypes reached roughly 1.0-7.0% in more than five donors.

The receptor's source is a woman aged 50 to 65 in good health. This chain uses TRBV6-5 with TRBJ2-3; there is no DNA to check the TCRdb D call of TRBD1. The sample comprised blood T cells: a sorted CD56 or NKG2C T cell subset, CD4+ or CD8+ T cells, or bulk PBMC T cells (not recorded which). The CDR3 reads CASSYLQSTVGGRDTQYF.